The 23 T cell receptor beta chains below all came from one sample that was sequenced in a study of blood T cell repertoires in COVID-19. Profiling relied on immunoSEQ multiplex PCR, and the TCRdb table lists in-frame clones only, not all of them. Of under 250,000 clones in the sample, roughly 88% were seen once. Sequencing used peripheral blood. These receptors originate from a woman aged 80 or older with COVID-19, enrolled during active disease.

The chain joins TRBV9 to TRBJ2-3; D is undetermined. The germline V gene has CDR1 SGDLS and CDR2 YYNGEE. The V end was cut by 0 bases, the J end by 6 bases, with 14 bases between. The CDR3 is made up of 15 amino acids. The CDR3 here is CASSVGISSGDTQYF. CDR3 nucleotides: TGTGCCAGCAGCGTAGGGATCAGTTCAGGTGATACGCAGTATTTT.

CDR3 protein: CASSSWAQLNSPLHF. The CDR3 DNA is TGTGCCAGCAGCTCGTGGGCGCAGCTTAATTCACCCCTCCACTTT. This chain links TRBV27 with TRBJ1-6; D uncertain. The V gene's germline CDR1 is MNHEY and CDR2 SMNVEV (reference sequence). With 6 bases removed from V and 6 bases from J, the gap between germline ends came to 15 bases. The CDR3 has 15 amino acids.

This sequence joins TRBV5-1 and TRBJ2-7; TRBD1 matches 7 bases. The CDR3 extends over 17 amino acids. Germline-derived CDR1 and CDR2 are SGHRS and YFSETQ. V lost 0 bases to trimming and J lost 4 bases; unmatched junction nucleotides: 13. The CDR3 region is CASSLERTGLALYEQYF. The CDR3 nucleotides read TGCGCCAGCAGCTTGGAGCGGACAGGCTTAGCGTTATACGAGCAGTACTTC.

The chain uses TRBV28 and TRBJ1-2; 7 nucleotides agree with TRBD1. Germline V gene lookup returns CDR1 MDHEN and CDR2 SYDVKM. This CDR3 is built from 12 residues. V shed 6 bases, J shed 8 bases, and the junction held 6 bases outside the gene matches. The CDR3 here is CASRGTGAGYTF. As DNA, the CDR3 is TGTGCCAGCAGGGGCACAGGGGCCGGCTACACCTTC.

The chain is built from TRBV5-1 and TRBJ2-7; weak D call: TRBD1 (6 bases). From germline, CDR1 is SGHRS and CDR2 YFSETQ. Trimming cost V 2 bases and J 2 bases, with 8 bases left between them. This CDR3 has 13 amino acids. The CDR3 sequence: CASSFGQPYEQYF. The CDR3 nucleotides read TGCGCCAGCAGCTTCGGACAGCCCTACGAGCAGTACTTC.

This chain links TRBV15 with TRBJ2-1; 14 bases map to TRBD2. The CDR3 consists of 19 residues. CDR1 is LNHNV and CDR2 is YYDKDF in the germline V gene (reference sequence). J lost 3 bases, V lost 4 bases, and 11 bases had no gene match. For the CDR3, the DNA is TGTGCCACCAGCACCGGGACTAGCGGGGGTCAAAGGGGCTACAATGAGCAGTTCTTC. It specifies CATSTGTSGGQRGYNEQFF.

This chain uses TRBV28 with TRBJ1-5; 9 bases are shared with TRBD1. In germline, CDR1 is MDHEN, CDR2 SYDVKM. The CDR3 runs to 15 residues. Losses at the gene ends were 4 bases for V and 4 bases for J; bases not matched to a gene: 5. CDR3 sequence reads: CASSSPTGGNQPQHF. The DNA for the CDR3 is TGTGCCAGCAGTTCCCCGACAGGGGGGAATCAGCCCCAGCATTTT.

Regarding this clone: Additional DNA sequences in this sample encode the identical CDR3. This chain connects TRBV6-2 or TRBV6-3 to TRBJ2-6; tentative D call: TRBD2 (6 bases). The V gene's germline CDR1 is MNHEY and CDR2 SVGEGT. This CDR3 is 15 amino acids long. Trimming stripped 2 bases from V and 1 base from J, with 6 bases between. The CDR3 loop reads CASSYGGSGANVLTF. CDR3 sequence (DNA): TGTGCCAGCAGTTACGGGGGGTCTGGGGCCAACGTCCTGACTTTC.

The chain combines TRBV5-1 with TRBJ2-5; the match to TRBD1 covers 9 bases. The CDR3 has 15 amino acids. Trimming at V came to 3 bases and at J to 4 bases, leaving 7 bases not matched to a gene. Germline V gene data show CDR1 as SGHRS and CDR2 as YFSETQ. The CDR3 sequence is CASSSTGQGGETQYF. The CDR3 nucleotides are TGCGCCAGCAGCTCTACGGGACAGGGAGGAGAGACCCAGTACTTC.

The chain recombines TRBV30 with TRBJ2-5, with unresolved D. Trimming pared 6 bases from V and 5 bases from J, leaving 10 bases between. The CDR3 runs 11 residues. Germline lookup yields CDR1 GTSNPN and CDR2 SVGIG (reference sequence). This CDR3 is CACTAGETQYF. For the CDR3, the DNA is TGTGCCTGCACCGCCGGGGAGACCCAGTACTTC.

As DNA, the CDR3 is TGTGCCAGCAGTTTCGGGGGATCTGGGGCCAACGTCCTGACTTTC. It specifies CASSFGGSGANVLTF. The rearrangement joins TRBV27 to TRBJ2-6; possible D gene TRBD2, 6 bases. This CDR3 comprises 15 residues. Trimming pared 3 bases from V and 1 base from J, leaving 7 bases between. Germline values: CDR1 MNHEY, CDR2 SMNVEV (reference sequence). Drawing the rest from reference TRBV27 and TRBJ2-6, the complete variable domain is EAQVTQNPRYLITVTGKKLTVTCSQNMNHEYMSWYRQDPGLGLRQIYYSMNVEVTDKGDVPEGYKVSRKEKRNFPLILESPSPNQTSLYFCASSFGGSGANVLTFGAGSRLTVL.

The genes are TRBV6-5 and TRBJ1-2; a weak D match, TRBD1 (6 bases). The germline gives CDR1 MNHEY, CDR2 SVGAGI. Trimming stripped 6 bases from V and 4 bases from J, with 12 bases between. The CDR3 runs to 13 residues. The CDR3 protein is CASRPTQGYGYTF. The CDR3 nucleotides read TGTGCCAGCAGACCGACACAGGGCTATGGCTACACCTTC.

The sample holds a few counts of this clone. The CDR3 coding sequence is TGCAGTGCTAGTCAGAGCTCCCAGGGATATGGCTACACCTTC. This translates into CSASQSSQGYGYTF. This chain connects TRBV20-1 to TRBJ1-2; weak D call: TRBD1 (5 bases). The CDR3 loop spans 14 amino acids. From germline, CDR1 is DFQATT and CDR2 SNEGSKA (reference sequence). The V end lost 3 bases, the J end lost 5 bases, and 16 bases lay between the germline ends.

This chain uses TRBV18 with TRBJ1-1, with D unclear. CDR1 and CDR2 from the germline V gene are KGHSH and LQKENI. The CDR3 has 15 amino acids. V lost 3 bases and J lost 3, with 14 bases in between. This CDR3 reads CASSPQSRSDTEAFF. CDR3 coding DNA: TGTGCCAGCTCACCTCAATCCCGGTCGGACACTGAAGCTTTCTTT.

Concerning this clone: Other DNA sequences in the sample encode the same CDR3. The V and J genes are TRBV7-9 and TRBJ1-2; no definite D call. V was shortened by 4 bases and J by 2 bases, with 5 bases between the two germline ends. CDR1 is SEHNR, CDR2 FQNEAQ, per germline (reference sequence). The CDR3 is 12 amino acids. In DNA form, the CDR3 reads TGTGCCAGCAGCTCCGGGAACTATGGCTACACCTTC. Translating it yields CASSSGNYGYTF. The whole variable domain, remainder taken from reference TRBV7-9 and TRBJ1-2, is DTGVSQNPRHKITKRGQNVTFRCDPISEHNRLYWYRQTLGQGPEFLTYFQNEAQLEKSRLLSDRFSAERPKGSFSTLEIQRTEQGDSAMYLCASSSGNYGYTFGSGTRLTVV.

This clone was found a few times. The chain combines TRBV18 with TRBJ1-5; D may be TRBD1 (6 bases). The V gene lost 2 bases and the J gene lost 4 bases, with 9 bases spanning the gap. Germline-derived CDR1 and CDR2 are KGHSH and LQKENI. The CDR3 is made up of 14 amino acids. CDR3 loop: CASSPGTNNQPQHF. The CDR3 nucleotides read TGTGCCAGCTCACCAGGGACAAATAATCAGCCCCAGCATTTT.

In its sample, this clone was seen once. The J gene is TRBJ1-2, the V gene TRBV7-2, with a tentative D call TRBD1 (6 bases). The CDR3 extends over 14 amino acids. The V end was cut by 4 bases, the J end by 7 bases, with 16 bases between. Germline-derived CDR1 and CDR2 are SGHTA and FQGNSA. Here the CDR3 DNA reads TGTGCCAGCAGCTCCGCAGGGGATGCAGTTGGCTACACCTTC. It yields the protein CASSSAGDAVGYTF.

The chain links TRBV5-1 to TRBJ2-6; D gene unclear. This CDR3 has 14 residues. Trimming pared 2 bases from V and 1 base from J, leaving 4 bases between. The V gene's germline CDR1 is SGHRS and CDR2 YFSETQ. Here the CDR3 reads CASSFQSGANVLTF. The CDR3 bases are TGCGCCAGCAGCTTCCAATCTGGGGCCAACGTCCTGACTTTC.

The chain joins TRBV4-3 to TRBJ2-1, with 13 bases identical to TRBD2. The germline gives CDR1 LGHNA, CDR2 YSLEER. The V segment lost 1 base and the J segment 9 bases; nucleotides outside the gene matches: 6. This CDR3 region has 16 residues. The CDR3 DNA reads as TGCGCCAGCAGCCAAGGCACTAGCGGGGGGGCGGGTGAGCAGTTCTTC. It translates to CASSQGTSGGAGEQFF.

The chain combines TRBV5-1 with TRBJ2-1, with D possibly being TRBD2 (6 bases). Per the germline V gene, CDR1 is SGHRS and CDR2 is YFSETQ. The CDR3 consists of 15 residues. The V gene lost 4 bases and the J gene lost 0 bases, with 11 bases spanning the gap. The chain's CDR3 is CASSKDGSSYNEQFF. CDR3 DNA sequence: TGCGCCAGCAGCAAGGACGGGAGCTCCTACAATGAGCAGTTCTTC.

The V call is TRBV9, the J call TRBJ2-2, with D maybe TRBD1 (6 bases). Germline loops: CDR1 SGDLS, CDR2 YYNGEE. The CDR3 is 15 amino acids. V lost 0 bases, J lost 6 bases, and 12 bases lay in between. CDR3: CASSVGGGVAGELFF. The CDR3 DNA is TGTGCCAGCAGCGTAGGAGGGGGAGTGGCCGGGGAGCTGTTTTTT. Looking up the rest from reference TRBV9 and TRBJ2-2 gives the full variable domain: DSGVTQTPKHLITATGQRVTLRCSPRSGDLSVYWYQQSLDQGLQFLIQYYNGEERAKGNILERFSAQQFPDLHSELNLSSLELGDSALYFCASSVGGGVAGELFFGEGSRLTVL.

This chain uses TRBV24-1 with TRBJ2-2, with 8 bases that match TRBD1. V shed 4 bases and J 5 bases; nucleotides not matched to a gene: 5. This CDR3 contains 15 residues. The germline CDR1 and CDR2 sequences are KGHDR and SFDVKD. For the CDR3, the DNA is TGTGCCACCAGTGACCTCGACAGGGGAACCGGGGAGCTGTTTTTT. Amino acid sequence: CATSDLDRGTGELFF.

The V and J genes are TRBV2 and TRBJ1-2; 8 bases match TRBD1. With V trimmed by 10 bases and J by 3 bases, 13 bases remained unmatched. Germline assignment: CDR1 SNHLY and CDR2 FYNNEI. The CDR3 is made up of 15 amino acids. The CDR3 region has the DNA TGTGCCAACGCAGGGGGCTCCCTGGGCGACTATGGCTACACCTTC. It yields the protein CANAGGSLGDYGYTF.